Listed here are 18 T cell receptor beta chains from one sample, sequenced in a study of Ad26.COV2.S vaccination and SARS-CoV-2 variants. Specified treatment: roughly 18 received Ad26.COV2.S at low or high dose, single or two shots; about 5 received placebo; per-sample allocation not given. On day 63 after the first injection, vaccine and placebo recipients gave samples. Method: immunoSEQ multiplex PCR; TCRdb's copy keeps in-frame clones and lacks some. The data contain some 250,000 clones, approximately 87% of them singletons. The sample here was peripheral blood, taken in a trial of Ad26.COV2.S vaccine versus placebo. Source of these receptors: a person aged 18-65 years who received the Ad26.COV2.S COVID-19 vaccine or a placebo.

This chain links TRBV6-5 with TRBJ2-7; D possibly corresponds to TRBD1 (5 bases). The V gene lost 6 bases and the J gene lost 0 bases, with 12 bases spanning the gap. This CDR3 is 14 amino acids long. Germline V gives CDR1 MNHEY, CDR2 SVGAGI. The CDR3: CASSPQALSYEQYF. In nucleotides, the CDR3 is TGTGCCAGCAGCCCACAGGCGCTCTCCTACGAGCAGTACTTC.

The chain couples TRBV11-2 to TRBJ1-5, with a tentative D call TRBD1 (6 bases). The CDR3 loop spans 14 amino acids. Germline CDR1 and CDR2: SGHAT and FQNNGV. V was cut by 6 bases and J by 6 bases, with 15 bases left in between. The CDR3 loop is CASSIQGGGQPQHF. For the CDR3, the DNA is TGTGCCAGCAGTATACAGGGTGGAGGTCAGCCCCAGCATTTT.

This clone was detected once. The rearrangement links TRBV15 to TRBJ2-1, with TRBD1 identical over 10 bases. The J segment lost 8 bases and the V segment lost 8 bases, leaving 9 bases of the junction unmatched. The CDR3 totals 14 residues. Germline lookup yields CDR1 LNHNV and CDR2 YYDKDF (reference sequence). The CDR3 loop reads CATGRDRGLHEQFF. The CDR3 DNA is TGTGCCACCGGGCGGGACAGGGGACTTCATGAGCAGTTCTTC.

The genes are TRBV12-3 or TRBV12-4 and TRBJ2-3; no clear D. V dropped 5 bases and J dropped 9 bases, with 9 bases sitting between them. The length of the CDR3 is 11 residues. The CDR3 region is CASSTIMTQYF. The CDR3 DNA reads TGTGCCAGCAGTACAATAATGACGCAGTATTTT.

The V gene is TRBV6-5, the J gene TRBJ2-1, with a possible D match to TRBD1 (6 bases). CDR3 length equals 13 residues. V was clipped by 6 bases and J by 7 bases, with 13 bases between them. From germline, CDR1 is MNHEY and CDR2 SVGAGI. Here the CDR3 reads CASRGQPRNEQFF. In DNA, the CDR3 is TGTGCCAGCAGGGGACAACCGCGGAATGAGCAGTTCTTC.

This clone was seen once. The genes are TRBV6-5 and TRBJ1-5; no clear D. CDR1 and CDR2 (germline): MNHEY, SVGAGI. The CDR3 loop spans 14 amino acids. The V and J ends lost 8 bases and 2 bases respectively, with 13 bases between them. The CDR3 here is CASGPGFGNQPQHF. CDR3 in DNA: TGTGCCAGCGGGCCGGGGTTTGGCAATCAGCCCCAGCATTTT.

This chain uses TRBV7-9 with TRBJ1-4; no clear D. Trimming shortened V by 3 bases and J by 3 bases, and 8 bases separated the two germline ends. This CDR3 has 14 amino acids. Germline CDR1 reads SEHNR; CDR2 reads FQNEAQ (reference sequence). The CDR3 bases are TGTGCCAGCAGCTTGGGGAACGCTAATGAAAAACTGTTTTTT. Amino acid sequence: CASSLGNANEKLFF.

The J gene is TRBJ2-5, the V gene TRBV24-1, with TRBD1 matching over 9 bases. The CDR3 has 15 amino acids. V was pared by 5 bases and J by 5 bases, with 8 bases of the junction left unmatched. In germline, CDR1 is KGHDR, CDR2 SFDVKD. The DNA for the CDR3 is TGTGCCACCAGTGGCGGGACAGGGTTTGAGGAGACCCAGTACTTC. Its protein product is CATSGGTGFEETQYF.

The V call is TRBV5-1, the J call TRBJ2-1, with D possibly TRBD2 on 6 matching bases. CDR3 length equals 13 residues. Trimming took 5 bases from V and 3 from J, leaving 9 bases between them. Germline CDR1 reads SGHRS; CDR2 reads YFSETQ. CDR3 in DNA: TGCGCCAGCAGTGGGGGGTTCTACAATGAGCAGTTCTTC. This gives the protein CASSGGFYNEQFF. The variable domain in full, with the rest retrieved from reference TRBV5-1 and TRBJ2-1, is KAGVTQTPRYLIKTRGQQVTLSCSPISGHRSVSWYQQTPGQGLQFLFEYFSETQRNKGNFPGRFSGRQFSNSRSEMNVSTLELGDSALYLCASSGGFYNEQFFGPGTRLTVL.

The chain combines TRBV5-4 with TRBJ1-2, with D uncertain. The CDR3 totals 15 residues. The V gene lost 0 bases and the J gene lost 8 bases, with 17 bases spanning the gap. Germline V gene sequence: CDR1 SGHNT, CDR2 YYREEE (reference sequence). In nucleotides, the CDR3 is TGTGCCAGCAGCTTGGATGGCAGCCAATTCGGGGGCTACACCTTC. Translation: CASSLDGSQFGGYTF. The full variable domain, rest sourced from reference TRBV5-4 and TRBJ1-2, is ETGVTQSPTHLIKTRGQQVTLRCSSQSGHNTVSWYQQALGQGPQFIFQYYREEENGRGNFPPRFSGLQFPNYSSELNVNALELDDSALYLCASSLDGSQFGGYTFGSGTRLTVV.

This sequence joins TRBV9 and TRBJ1-2, with no clear D. The CDR3 is 14 amino acids. Germline loops: CDR1 SGDLS, CDR2 YYNGEE. V was clipped by 0 bases and J by 6 bases, with 12 bases between them. DNA of the CDR3: TGTGCCAGCAGCGTAGTGGCCGCCCCGGATGGCTACACCTTC. Its translation is CASSVVAAPDGYTF.

This sequence joins TRBV6-1 and TRBJ1-1, with 10 bases that match TRBD1. Germline V gives CDR1 MNHNS, CDR2 SASEGT. Germline trimming cut 4 bases from V and 4 bases from J; bases unmatched to any gene: 9. The CDR3 totals 16 residues. CDR3 region: CASSVRDRGFGTEAFF. The CDR3 DNA reads TGTGCCAGCAGTGTCCGGGACAGGGGATTTGGCACTGAAGCTTTCTTT.

The chain uses TRBV30 and TRBJ1-2, with TRBD1 identical over 9 bases. The CDR3 spans 13 residues. Germline trimming cut 3 bases from V and 10 bases from J; bases unmatched to any gene: 9. Germline assignment: CDR1 GTSNPN and CDR2 SVGIG (reference sequence). CDR3 protein: CAWSAGTGKHYTF. CDR3 DNA: TGTGCCTGGAGCGCCGGGACAGGGAAGCACTACACCTTC.

V usage is TRBV5-1 and J usage is TRBJ1-5; TRBD1 agrees at 8 bases. This CDR3 has 15 residues. Germline values: CDR1 SGHRS, CDR2 YFSETQ. The V and J ends lost 4 bases and 7 bases, in that order; junction bases with no gene match: 10. The CDR3 protein is CASSPDRGWGQPQHF. CDR3 bases: TGCGCCAGCAGCCCAGACAGGGGCTGGGGGCAGCCCCAGCATTTT.

The rearrangement uses TRBV28 and TRBJ1-2; 8 nucleotides match TRBD1. With V trimmed by 4 bases and J by 4 bases, 14 bases remained unmatched. This CDR3 is built from 17 residues. Germline CDR1 and CDR2: MDHEN and SYDVKM. The CDR3 DNA is TGTGCCAGCAGTTCGGTATCCTCAGGGGGCACAGGCTATGGCTACACCTTC. It codes for CASSSVSSGGTGYGYTF.

This clone has only a few counts. The chain uses TRBV28 and TRBJ1-3; TRBD1 matches 7 bases. The germline V gene encodes CDR1 MDHEN and CDR2 SYDVKM. The CDR3 totals 14 residues. Unmatched junction bases numbered 4, after V lost 6 bases and J lost 2 bases. The CDR3 sequence is CASRSTGTGNTIYF. The CDR3, as DNA: TGTGCCAGCAGGTCGACAGGGACTGGAAACACCATATATTTT. The full variable domain, with the rest looked up from reference TRBV28 and TRBJ1-3, is DVKVTQSSRYLVKRTGEKVFLECVQDMDHENMFWYRQDPGLGLRLIYFSYDVKMKEKGDIPEGYSVSREKKERFSLILESASTNQTSMYLCASRSTGTGNTIYFGEGSWLTVV.

In DNA form, the CDR3 reads TGTGCCAGCAGTCCGGGGGCCAGGGTAGTTACCGGGGAGCTGTTTTTT. Its translation: CASSPGARVVTGELFF. This chain uses TRBV28 with TRBJ2-2; either TRBD1 or TRBD2 may fit D (6 bases each). This CDR3 is built from 16 residues. Germline V gene data show CDR1 as MDHEN and CDR2 as SYDVKM. V was trimmed by 5 bases and J by 5 bases, leaving 18 bases between them.

The chain links TRBV28 to TRBJ1-4; D remains unclear. The CDR3 extends over 14 amino acids. V shed 5 bases and J shed 8 bases, with 15 bases lying between them. Germline lookup yields CDR1 MDHEN and CDR2 SYDVKM. CDR3 sequence: CASSPPGIEEKLFF. CDR3 DNA: TGTGCCAGCAGTCCACCAGGAATCGAGGAAAAACTGTTTTTT.